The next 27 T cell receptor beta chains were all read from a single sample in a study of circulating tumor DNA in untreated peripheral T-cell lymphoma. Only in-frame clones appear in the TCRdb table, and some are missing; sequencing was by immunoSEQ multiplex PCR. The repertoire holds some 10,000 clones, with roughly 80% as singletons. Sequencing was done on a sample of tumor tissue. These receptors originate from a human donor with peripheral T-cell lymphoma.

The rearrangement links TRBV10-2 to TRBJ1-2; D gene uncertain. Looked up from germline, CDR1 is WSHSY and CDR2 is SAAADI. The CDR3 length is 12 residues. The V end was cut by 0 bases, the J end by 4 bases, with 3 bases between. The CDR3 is CASSESRYGYTF. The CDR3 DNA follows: TGCGCCAGCAGTGAGTCGCGCTATGGCTACACCTTC.

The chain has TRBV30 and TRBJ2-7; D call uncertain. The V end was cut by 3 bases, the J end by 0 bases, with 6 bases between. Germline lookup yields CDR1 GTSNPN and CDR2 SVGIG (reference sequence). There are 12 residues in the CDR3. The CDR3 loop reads CAWSTGSYEQYF. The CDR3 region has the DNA TGTGCCTGGAGCACGGGCTCCTACGAGCAGTACTTC.

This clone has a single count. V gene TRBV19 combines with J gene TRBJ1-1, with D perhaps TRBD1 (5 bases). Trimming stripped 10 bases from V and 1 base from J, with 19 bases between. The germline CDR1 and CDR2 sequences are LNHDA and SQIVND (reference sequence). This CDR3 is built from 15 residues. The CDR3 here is CATLRSPGSNTEAFF. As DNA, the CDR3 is TGTGCCACTCTCCGATCGCCAGGGTCGAACACTGAAGCTTTCTTT.

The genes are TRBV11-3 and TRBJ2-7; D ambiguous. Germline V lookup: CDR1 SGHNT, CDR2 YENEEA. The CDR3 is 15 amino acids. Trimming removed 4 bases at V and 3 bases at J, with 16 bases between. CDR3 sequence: CASSSIPGGFYEQYF. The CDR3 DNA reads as TGTGCCAGCAGCTCAATCCCTGGCGGCTTCTACGAGCAGTACTTC.

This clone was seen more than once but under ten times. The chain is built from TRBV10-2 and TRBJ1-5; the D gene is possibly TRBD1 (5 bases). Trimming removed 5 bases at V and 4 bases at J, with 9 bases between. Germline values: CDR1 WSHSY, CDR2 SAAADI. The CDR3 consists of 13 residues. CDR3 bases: TGCGCCAGCAGTTCGGGGCTAAATCAGCCCCAGCATTTT. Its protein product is CASSSGLNQPQHF.

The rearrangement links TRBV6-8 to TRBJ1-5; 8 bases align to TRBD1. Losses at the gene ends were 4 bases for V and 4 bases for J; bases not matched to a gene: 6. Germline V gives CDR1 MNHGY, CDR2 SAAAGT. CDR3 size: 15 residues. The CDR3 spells CASSFGQGRNQPQHF. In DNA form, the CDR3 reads TGTGCCAGCAGTTTCGGACAGGGTCGTAATCAGCCCCAGCATTTT.

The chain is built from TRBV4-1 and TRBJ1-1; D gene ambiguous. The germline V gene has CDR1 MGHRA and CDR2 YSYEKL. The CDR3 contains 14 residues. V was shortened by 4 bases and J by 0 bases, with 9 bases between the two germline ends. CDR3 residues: CASSRISVNTEAFF. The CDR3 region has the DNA TGCGCCAGCAGCCGAATCAGTGTGAACACTGAAGCTTTCTTT.

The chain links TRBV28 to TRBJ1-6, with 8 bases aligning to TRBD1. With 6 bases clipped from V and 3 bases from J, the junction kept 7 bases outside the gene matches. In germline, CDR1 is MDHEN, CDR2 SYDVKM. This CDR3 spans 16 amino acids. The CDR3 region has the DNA TGTGCCAGCAGCCCCCAGGGGGCCCTCTATAATTCACCCCTCCACTTT. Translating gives CASSPQGALYNSPLHF.

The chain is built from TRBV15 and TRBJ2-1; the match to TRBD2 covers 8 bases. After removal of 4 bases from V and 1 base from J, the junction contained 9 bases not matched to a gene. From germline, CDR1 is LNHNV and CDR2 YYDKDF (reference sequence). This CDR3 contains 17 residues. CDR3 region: CATSKFGGGRSYNEQFF. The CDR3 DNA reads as TGTGCCACCAGCAAGTTTGGCGGGGGGCGATCCTACAATGAGCAGTTCTTC.

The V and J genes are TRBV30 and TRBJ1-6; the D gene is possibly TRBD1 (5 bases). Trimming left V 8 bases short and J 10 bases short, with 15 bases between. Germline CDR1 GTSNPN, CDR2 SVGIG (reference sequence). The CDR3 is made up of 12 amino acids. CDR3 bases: TGTGCCCTTGGGAGGGGAATGTCACCCCTCCACTTT. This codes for CALGRGMSPLHF.

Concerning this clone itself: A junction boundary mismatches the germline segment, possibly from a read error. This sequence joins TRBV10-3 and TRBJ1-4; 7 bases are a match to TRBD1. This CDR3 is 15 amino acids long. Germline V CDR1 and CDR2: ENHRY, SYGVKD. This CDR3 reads CASSEPTGLREKLFF. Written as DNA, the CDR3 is TGTGCCAGCAGTGAGCCGACAGGGCTGAGGGAAAAACTGTTTTTT.

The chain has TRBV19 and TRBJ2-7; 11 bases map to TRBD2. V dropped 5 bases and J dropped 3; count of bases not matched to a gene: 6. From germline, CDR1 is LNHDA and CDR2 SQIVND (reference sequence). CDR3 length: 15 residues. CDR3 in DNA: TGTGCCAGTAGTCCTAGCGGGGGGAACTTCTACGAGCAGTACTTC. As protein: CASSPSGGNFYEQYF. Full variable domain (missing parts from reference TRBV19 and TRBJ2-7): DGGITQSPKYLFRKEGQNVTLSCEQNLNHDAMYWYRQDPGQGLRLIYYSQIVNDFQKGDIAEGYSVSREKKESFPLTVTSAQKNPTAFYLCASSPSGGNFYEQYFGPGTRLTVT.

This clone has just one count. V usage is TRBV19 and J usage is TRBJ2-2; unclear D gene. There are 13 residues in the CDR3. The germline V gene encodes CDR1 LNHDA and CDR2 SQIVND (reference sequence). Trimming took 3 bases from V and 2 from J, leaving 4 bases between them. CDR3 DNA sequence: TGTGCCAGTAGTATCCTCAACACCGGGGAGCTGTTTTTT. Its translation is CASSILNTGELFF.

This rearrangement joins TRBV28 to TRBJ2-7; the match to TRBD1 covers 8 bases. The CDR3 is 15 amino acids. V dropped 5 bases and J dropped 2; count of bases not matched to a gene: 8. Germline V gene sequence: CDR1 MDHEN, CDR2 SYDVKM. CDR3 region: CASSPGQVLTYEQYF. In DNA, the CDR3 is TGTGCCAGCAGTCCGGGACAGGTCTTAACCTACGAGCAGTACTTC.

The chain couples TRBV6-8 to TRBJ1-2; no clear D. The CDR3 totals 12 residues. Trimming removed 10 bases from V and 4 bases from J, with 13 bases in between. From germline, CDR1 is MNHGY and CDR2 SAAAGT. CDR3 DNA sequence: TGTGCCATCAATCAACCCGGCTATGGCTACACCTTC. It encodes CAINQPGYGYTF.

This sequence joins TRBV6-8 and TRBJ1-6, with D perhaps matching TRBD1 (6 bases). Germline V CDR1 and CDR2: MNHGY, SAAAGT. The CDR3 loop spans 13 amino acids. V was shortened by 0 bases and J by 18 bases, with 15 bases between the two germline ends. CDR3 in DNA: TGTGCCAGCAGTTACTCATGGGAGGGACAAGACCACTTT. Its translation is CASSYSWEGQDHF.

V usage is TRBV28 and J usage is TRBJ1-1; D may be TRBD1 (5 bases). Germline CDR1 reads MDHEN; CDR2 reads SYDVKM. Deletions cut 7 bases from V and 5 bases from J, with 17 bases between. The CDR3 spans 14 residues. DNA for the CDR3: TGTGCCAGCAATTTGGGGGGAGGAGGGACTGAAGCTTTCTTT. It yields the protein CASNLGGGGTEAFF.

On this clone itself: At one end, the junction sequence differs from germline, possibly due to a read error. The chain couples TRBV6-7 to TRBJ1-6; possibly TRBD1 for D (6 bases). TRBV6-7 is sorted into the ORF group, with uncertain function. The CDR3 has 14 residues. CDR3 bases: TGTGCTAGCAGTTCTACAGGGCATAATTCACCCCTCCACTTT. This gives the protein CASSSTGHNSPLHF.

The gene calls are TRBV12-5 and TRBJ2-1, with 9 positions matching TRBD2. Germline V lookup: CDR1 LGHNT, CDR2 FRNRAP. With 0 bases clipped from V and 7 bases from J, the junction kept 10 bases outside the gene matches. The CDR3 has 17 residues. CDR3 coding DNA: TGTGCTAGTGGTTTGGTACGGAGCGGGGGGACCGTTAATGAGCAGTTCTTC. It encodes CASGLVRSGGTVNEQFF.

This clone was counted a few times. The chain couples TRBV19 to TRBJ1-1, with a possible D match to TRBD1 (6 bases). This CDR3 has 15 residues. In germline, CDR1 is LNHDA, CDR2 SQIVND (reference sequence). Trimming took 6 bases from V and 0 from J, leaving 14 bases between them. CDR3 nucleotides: TGTGCCAGTAGCACGGACAGCTACATGAACACTGAAGCTTTCTTT. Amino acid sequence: CASSTDSYMNTEAFF. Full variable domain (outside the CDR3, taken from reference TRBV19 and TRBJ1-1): DGGITQSPKYLFRKEGQNVTLSCEQNLNHDAMYWYRQDPGQGLRLIYYSQIVNDFQKGDIAEGYSVSREKKESFPLTVTSAQKNPTAFYLCASSTDSYMNTEAFFGQGTRLTVV.

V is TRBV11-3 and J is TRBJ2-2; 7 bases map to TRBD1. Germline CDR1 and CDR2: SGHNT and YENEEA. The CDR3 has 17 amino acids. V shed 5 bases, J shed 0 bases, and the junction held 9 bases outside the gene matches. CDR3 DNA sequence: TGTGCCAGCAGCCCTAACAGACAGGGAACGAACACCGGGGAGCTGTTTTTT. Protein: CASSPNRQGTNTGELFF.

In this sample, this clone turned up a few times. CDR3 residues: CASSEAPGTSSYNSPLHF. Written as DNA, the CDR3 is TGTGCCAGCAGTGAAGCTCCAGGGACCAGCTCCTATAATTCACCCCTCCACTTT. The chain employs TRBV6-1 and TRBJ1-6, with D maybe TRBD1 (5 bases). The ends were cut back, 0 bases at V and 0 bases at J, with 12 bases in the middle. Germline V gene lookup returns CDR1 MNHNS and CDR2 SASEGT. This CDR3 is built from 18 residues.

The CDR3 sequence is CASTRQGFSGYTF. The CDR3 nucleotides are TGTGCCAGCACCAGACAGGGTTTCTCTGGCTACACCTTC. V usage is TRBV12-5 and J usage is TRBJ1-2, with TRBD1 matching over 7 bases. This CDR3 comprises 13 residues. Germline CDR1 is LGHNT and CDR2 is FRNRAP.

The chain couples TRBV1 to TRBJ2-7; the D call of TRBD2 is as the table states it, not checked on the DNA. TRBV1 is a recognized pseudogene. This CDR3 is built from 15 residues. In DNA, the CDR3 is TGCGCCAGCAGCCTAGCGGGGGGAAGCTCCTACGAGCAGTACTTC. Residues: CASSLAGGSSYEQYF.

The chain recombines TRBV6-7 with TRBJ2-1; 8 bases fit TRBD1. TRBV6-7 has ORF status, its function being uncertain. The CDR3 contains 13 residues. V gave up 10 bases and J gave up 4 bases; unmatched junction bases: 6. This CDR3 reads CAIGTGSYNEQFF. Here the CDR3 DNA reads TGTGCCATAGGGACAGGATCTTACAATGAGCAGTTCTTC.

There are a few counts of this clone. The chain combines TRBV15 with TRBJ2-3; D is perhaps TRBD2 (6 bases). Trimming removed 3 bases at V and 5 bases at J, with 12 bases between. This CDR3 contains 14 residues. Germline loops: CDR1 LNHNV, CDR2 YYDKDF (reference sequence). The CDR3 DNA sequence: TGTGCCACCAGCAGCGGGGGAGGTGTAGATACGCAGTATTTT. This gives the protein CATSSGGGVDTQYF. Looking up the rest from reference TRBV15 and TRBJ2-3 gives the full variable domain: DAMVIQNPRYQVTQFGKPVTLSCSQTLNHNVMYWYQQKSSQAPKLLFHYYDKDFNNEADTPDNFQSRRPNTSFCFLDIRSPGLGDTAMYLCATSSGGGVDTQYFGPGTRLTVL.

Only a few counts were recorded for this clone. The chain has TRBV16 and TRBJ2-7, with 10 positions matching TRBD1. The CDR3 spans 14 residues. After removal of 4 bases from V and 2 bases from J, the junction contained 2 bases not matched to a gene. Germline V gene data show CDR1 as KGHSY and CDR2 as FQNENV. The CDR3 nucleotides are TGTGCCAGCAGCCCTGGACAGGGGGCCTACGAGCAGTACTTC. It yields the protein CASSPGQGAYEQYF.